The source of this T cell receptor (beta chain) is a study of cytomegalovirus exposure and HLA in healthy donors. Study results and limitations: The authors enumerated some 170 TCR beta chains as linked to cytomegalovirus. What a later analysis showed was that several of the most significant clusters appeared linked to common viral pathogens. Cytomegalovirus status, reportedly, was diagnosed with high specificity and sensitivity by the classifier.

As for this clone: Its antigen is unidentified.

60 Vbeta and 13 Jbeta primers were used in PCR. Produced via immunoSEQ multiplex PCR; TCRdb's table is partial and in-frame only. The data show more than 90,000 clones, more than 80% seen once. The germline V gene encodes CDR1 SGHTA and CDR2 FQGTGA. V gave up 1 base and J gave up 2 bases, with 19 bases separating them. The CDR3 contains 18 residues. This cohort consisted of healthy bone marrow donors. Sequencing used PBMCs. The chain links TRBV7-3 to TRBJ2-3; unclear D gene. This clonotype was sampled from a man aged 30-40 years in good health and CMV-seronegative. The CDR3 DNA follows: TGTGCCAGCAGCTTAAGGGCCGGTCCATTGGCCCACACAGATACGCAGTATTTT. It specifies CASSLRAGPLAHTDTQYF.